This entry is about one TCR beta chain. What it binds is unknown. The source of the sample is a study of cytomegalovirus exposure and HLA in healthy donors. The study ran its PCR with 60 Vbeta and 13 Jbeta primers. Assay used: immunoSEQ multiplex PCR; TCRdb lists only in-frame clones, some missing. Of some 160,000 clones in the sample, roughly 82% were seen once. Findings and limits, study-wide: Among the most significant clusters, several appeared linked to common viral pathogens in a later analysis. Accurate predictions that matched the HLA-A and HLA-B alleles of most subjects were reportedly made from TCR beta sequences.

V lost 4 bases, J lost 4 bases, and 10 bases lay in between. CDR3 length equals 13 residues. The V gene's germline CDR1 is MNHEY and CDR2 SVGAGI. J is TRBJ1-2 and V is TRBV6-5; D unresolved. Sequenced sample: PBMCs. This receptor was obtained from a woman aged 25 to 39 in good health and CMV-seronegative. The CDR3 DNA follows: TGTGCCAGCAGTTTAATGTCGGGCTATGGCTACACCTTC. Amino acids: CASSLMSGYGYTF.